This T cell receptor beta chain was recovered during a study of shared clonotypes between healthy human individuals. Study outcomes and limitations: Sharing across four donors was seen in 4% to 5.5% of naive CD4 clonotypes.

Investigators spread the genomic DNA of each subset evenly over several immunoSEQ plates. Profiled with immunoSEQ multiplex PCR; TCRdb holds only in-frame clones, not every one. Here the sample spans approximately 940,000 clones, approximately 80% being singletons. Germline CDR1 and CDR2: ENHRY and SYGVKD. The CDR3 has 12 residues. Trimming removed 4 bases at V and 8 bases at J, with 11 bases between. About this clone: What it binds is not known.

The clonotype comes from a man between 18 and 29 years old in good health. The sequenced material came from memory CD4+ T cells sorted from blood. Sample subset: CD45RA-negative fraction. V and J are TRBV10-3 and TRBJ1-2; possibly TRBD1 for D (5 bases). The CDR3 spells CAISVGREGYTF. The CDR3 nucleotides read TGTGCCATCAGTGTGGGGCGGGAAGGCTACACCTTC.